This T cell receptor (beta chain) was observed in a study of CD8+ T cells in alopecia areata. Study observations and caveats: Patients displayed less clarity in TCR sharing than mice, a finding possibly related to HLA.

The researchers isolated CD4+ and CD8+ T cells from PBMCs by sorting. Regarding this clone: Its target is unknown. The sample has other DNA sequences that encode this CDR3 too.

Extracted RNA was reverse transcribed, and the resulting cDNA served as sequencing template. Measured with immunoSEQ multiplex PCR; TCRdb has only the in-frame clones, and not every one. The sample has around 190,000 clones; roughly 50% are singletons. Germline V CDR1 and CDR2: SQVTM, ANQGSEA. V was cut by 1 base and J by 0 bases, with 6 bases left in between. This CDR3 is 13 amino acids long. The receptor's source is a human donor in good health. Sequenced sample: CD8+ T cells sorted from blood. J is TRBJ1-1 and V is TRBV29-1; D perhaps matches TRBD1 (5 bases). The CDR3 is CSVEAGLNTEAFF. CDR3 nucleotides: TGCAGCGTTGAAGCGGGACTGAACACTGAAGCTTTCTTT.